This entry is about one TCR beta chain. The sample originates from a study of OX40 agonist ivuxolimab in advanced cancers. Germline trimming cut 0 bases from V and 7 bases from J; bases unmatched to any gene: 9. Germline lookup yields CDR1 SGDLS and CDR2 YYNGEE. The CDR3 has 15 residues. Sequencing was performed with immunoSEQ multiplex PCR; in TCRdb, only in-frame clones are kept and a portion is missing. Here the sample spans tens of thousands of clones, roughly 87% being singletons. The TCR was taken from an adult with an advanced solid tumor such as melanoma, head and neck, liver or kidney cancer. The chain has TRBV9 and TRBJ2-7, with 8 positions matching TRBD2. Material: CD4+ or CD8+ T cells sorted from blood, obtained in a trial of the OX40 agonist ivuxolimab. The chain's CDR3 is CASSVAGTRVGEQYF. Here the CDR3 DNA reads TGTGCCAGCAGCGTAGCGGGGACTAGGGTAGGGGAGCAGTACTTC. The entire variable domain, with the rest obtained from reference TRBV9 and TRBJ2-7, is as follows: DSGVTQTPKHLITATGQRVTLRCSPRSGDLSVYWYQQSLDQGLQFLIQYYNGEERAKGNILERFSAQQFPDLHSELNLSSLELGDSALYFCASSVAGTRVGEQYFGPGTRLTVT.